The 25 T cell receptor beta chains given below trace back to one sample, sequenced in a study of metastatic and nonmetastatic thyroid tumors. Treatment of any kind had been given to no patient before thyroid surgery. TCRdb re-called the PCR reads with MiXCR. The sample has more than 90,000 clones, about 13% seen once. Material: blood. The receptor source for this set is a female donor with papillary thyroid cancer or a benign thyroid nodule (not recorded which). Some clones in this sample may be carry-over from other donors' samples.

This clone was counted ten times or more. The CDR3 is CASSPTPTTYNEQFF. CDR3 in DNA: TGTGCCAGCAGCCCCACACCCACCACCTACAATGAGCAGTTCTTC. The V gene is TRBV6-2 or TRBV6-3, the J gene TRBJ2-1, with D unresolved. This CDR3 spans 15 amino acids. The V gene lost 6 bases and the J gene lost 2 bases, with 14 bases spanning the gap. Germline V CDR1 and CDR2: MNHEY, SVGEGT.

In its sample, this clone was seen a few times. This clone may be a read error of a much larger clone one base away. Other nucleotide sequences from this sample produce the same CDR3. The chain has TRBV6-1 and TRBJ1-5; weak D call: TRBD1 (5 bases). V gave up 6 bases and J gave up 6 bases, with 21 bases separating them. The CDR3 runs to 16 residues. Per the germline V gene, CDR1 is MNHNS and CDR2 is SASEGT. The CDR3 spells CASSHGTGGSGQPQHF. The DNA of the CDR3 is TGTGCCAGCAGCCACGGGACTGGGGGGTCGGGTCAGCCCCAGCATTTT.

This clone was seen only a few times. A junction boundary mismatches the germline segment, possibly from a read error. The V gene is TRBV7-2, the J gene TRBJ2-3, with 11 bases identical to TRBD2. The CDR3 spans 15 residues. Germline V CDR1 and CDR2: SGHTA, FQGNSA. The CDR3 here is CGSSVAGGPSDTQYF. CDR3 bases: TGTGGCAGCAGTGTAGCGGGAGGGCCCAGTGATACGCAGTATTTT. Using reference TRBV7-2 and TRBJ2-3 for the parts outside the CDR3, the full variable domain is GAGVSQSPSNKVTEKGKDVELRCDPISGHTALYWYRQSLGQGLEFLIYFQGNSAPDKSGLPSDRFSAERTGGSVSTLTIQRTQQEDSAVYLCGSSVAGGPSDTQYFGPGTRLTVL.

This clone was counted a few times. A much larger clone is a single base away; this may be a read error. The CDR3 here is CSVEPLPSGIVNEQYF. Written as DNA, the CDR3 is TGCAGCGTTGAACCCCTGCCTAGCGGGATAGTCAACGAGCAGTACTTC. The V and J genes are TRBV29-1 and TRBJ2-7, with TRBD2 identical over 9 bases. Germline-derived CDR1 and CDR2 are SQVTM and ANQGSEA. The length of the CDR3 is 16 residues. Trimming took 2 bases from V and 5 from J; bases not matched to a gene: 13.

The sample holds many counts of this clone. The chain uses TRBV6-5 and TRBJ1-2; TRBD1 matches at 8 bases. CDR1 MNHEY and CDR2 SVGAGI come from the germline V gene. J gave up 1 base and V 0 bases, and 13 bases lay outside the gene matches. The CDR3 runs 19 residues. As DNA, the CDR3 is TGTGCCAGCAGTTACTCACCAAAAATGGACAGGGCAAATAACTATGGCTACACCTTC. Its protein product is CASSYSPKMDRANNYGYTF.

This clone was detected ten times or more. The same CDR3 also results from other DNA sequences found in this sample. The V and J genes are TRBV2 and TRBJ1-1; D not resolved. The CDR3 length is 15 residues. Germline V CDR1 and CDR2: SNHLY, FYNNEI. Trimming removed 5 bases from V and 2 bases from J, with 15 bases in between. The CDR3 DNA is TGTGCCAGCAGTTCCGGGATCAGATTAAACACTGAAGCTTTCTTT. Encoded protein: CASSSGIRLNTEAFF.

This clone appeared many times. V and J are TRBV6-2 or TRBV6-3 and TRBJ2-1; 13 bases line up with TRBD2. CDR3 length: 17 residues. The trim removed 6 bases at V and 0 bases at J, leaving 5 bases unmatched. The germline CDR1 and CDR2 sequences are MNHEY and SVGEGT. DNA for the CDR3: TGTGCCAGCAGGAGGACTAGCGGGAGTTTCTCCTACAATGAGCAGTTCTTC. It encodes CASRRTSGSFSYNEQFF.

This clone appeared many times. The rearrangement links TRBV10-3 to TRBJ2-1; 9 nucleotides match TRBD2. CDR1 ENHRY and CDR2 SYGVKD come from the germline V gene. CDR3 length: 14 residues. J was trimmed by 7 bases and V by 8 bases; bases with no gene match: 9. DNA of the CDR3: TGTGCCATCGCGGGGGGGGGGTTTAAGAATGAGCAGTTCTTC. Residues: CAIAGGGFKNEQFF.

Many counts were recorded for this clone. The J gene is TRBJ2-4, the V gene TRBV20-1; no definite D call. The CDR3 is 13 residues long. Germline lookup yields CDR1 DFQATT and CDR2 SNEGSKA (reference sequence). Trimming pared 3 bases from V and 1 base from J, leaving 7 bases between. The CDR3 here is CSASRTAKNIQYF. CDR3 nucleotide sequence: TGCAGTGCTAGCCGCACGGCCAAAAACATTCAGTACTTC.

Ten or more counts support this clone. This CDR3 is also generated by other DNA sequences in the sample. The chain combines TRBV19 with TRBJ2-7; D is perhaps TRBD1 (5 bases). V was trimmed by 7 bases and J by 0 bases, leaving 13 bases between them. Germline V lookup: CDR1 LNHDA, CDR2 SQIVND (reference sequence). The CDR3 is made up of 14 amino acids. CDR3 sequence: CASTPTEDSYEQYF. The CDR3 region has the DNA TGTGCCAGTACCCCGACAGAAGACTCCTACGAGCAGTACTTC.

The CDR3 spells CASSFTGVQYQETQYF. The CDR3 nucleotides are TGTGCCAGCAGCTTTACAGGGGTTCAGTACCAAGAGACCCAGTACTTC. The chain joins TRBV5-5 to TRBJ2-5; 7 bases match TRBD1. Germline CDR1 reads SGHKS; CDR2 reads YYEKEE (reference sequence). V dropped 2 bases and J dropped 0; count of bases not matched to a gene: 7. The CDR3 totals 16 residues. Full variable domain (outside the CDR3, taken from reference TRBV5-5 and TRBJ2-5): DAGVTQSPTHLIKTRGQQVTLRCSPISGHKSVSWYQQVLGQGPQFIFQYYEKEERGRGNFPDRFSARQFPNYSSELNVNALLLGDSALYLCASSFTGVQYQETQYFGPGTRLLVL.

This clone was seen at least ten times. The rearrangement links TRBV5-6 to TRBJ1-2, with 7 positions matching TRBD1. The CDR3 has 14 amino acids. CDR1 is SGHDT and CDR2 is YYEEEE in the germline V gene. V lost 2 bases and J lost 5; bases outside the gene matches: 6. The CDR3 here is CASSLEGTAYGYTF. The DNA of the CDR3 is TGTGCCAGCAGCTTAGAGGGGACAGCTTATGGCTACACCTTC.

This clone was observed many times. V is TRBV6-2 or TRBV6-3 and J is TRBJ2-2; 9 bases agree with TRBD2. With V trimmed by 7 bases and J by 4 bases, 10 bases remained unmatched. The CDR3 is made up of 16 amino acids. Per the germline V gene, CDR1 is MNHEY and CDR2 is SVGEGT. The CDR3 DNA sequence: TGTGCCAGCAACCTATCTAGCGGGAAACCCACCGGGGAGCTGTTTTTT. Protein: CASNLSSGKPTGELFF.

Here the CDR3 reads CASSLAAGHPYEQYF. CDR3 coding DNA: TGTGCCAGCAGTTTAGCTGCGGGACACCCCTACGAGCAGTACTTC. The chain couples TRBV12-3 or TRBV12-4 to TRBJ2-7; perhaps D is TRBD1 or TRBD2 (6 bases each). This CDR3 has 15 residues. Trimming stripped 0 bases from V and 2 bases from J, with 11 bases between.

This clone was detected many times. The V call is TRBV20-1, the J call TRBJ2-3, with 9 bases matching TRBD1. There are 16 residues in the CDR3. In germline, CDR1 is DFQATT, CDR2 SNEGSKA (reference sequence). The V segment lost 0 bases and the J segment 2 bases; nucleotides outside the gene matches: 6. The CDR3 DNA follows: TGCAGTGCTAGAGATTTAGGGACAGGGATCACAGATACGCAGTATTTT. Amino acid sequence: CSARDLGTGITDTQYF.

There are many counts of this clone. The CDR3 is CASSPRAGTPLTDTQYF. The CDR3, as DNA: TGTGCCAGCAGCCCCCGGGCTGGGACTCCCTTAACAGATACGCAGTATTTT. The chain links TRBV11-1 to TRBJ2-3, with D possibly matching TRBD2 (6 bases). The CDR3 loop spans 17 amino acids. V was clipped by 5 bases and J by 3 bases, with 21 bases between them. Germline-derived CDR1 and CDR2 are SGHAT and FQDESV (reference sequence).

This clone was seen at least ten times. This chain uses TRBV5-1 with TRBJ1-1, with unresolved D. Germline lookup yields CDR1 SGHRS and CDR2 YFSETQ. V shed 2 bases and J shed 0 bases, with 11 bases lying between them. This CDR3 comprises 15 residues. CDR3 sequence reads: CASSFWGDMNTEAFF. For the CDR3, the DNA is TGCGCCAGCAGCTTTTGGGGTGATATGAACACTGAAGCTTTCTTT.

This clone was seen at least ten times. CDR3 bases: TGTGCCACCAGCATTGACAGAGCTGACTACGCTGAAGCTTTCTTT. This sequence encodes CATSIDRADYAEAFF. The gene calls are TRBV15 and TRBJ1-1, with a possible D match to TRBD1 (5 bases). The CDR3 length is 15 residues. V lost 4 bases to trimming and J lost 6 bases, with 18 bases between them. The germline gives CDR1 LNHNV, CDR2 YYDKDF (reference sequence).

The rearrangement joins TRBV28 to TRBJ2-7; TRBD1 aligns across 9 bases. CDR3 length: 16 amino acids. Losses at the gene ends were 4 bases for V and 5 bases for J; bases not matched to a gene: 12. Germline V gives CDR1 MDHEN, CDR2 SYDVKM. The CDR3 protein is CASSSIPGTGHNEQYF. The CDR3, as DNA: TGTGCCAGCAGTTCTATCCCCGGGACAGGGCACAACGAGCAGTACTTC.

This clone was observed at least ten times. Relative to the germline gene, one junction end is altered; a read error may explain this. This chain joins TRBV7-7 and TRBJ2-1, with D perhaps TRBD2 (6 bases). CDR1 is SSHAT and CDR2 is FNYEAQ in the germline V gene (reference sequence). The CDR3 extends over 15 amino acids. The DNA for the CDR3 is TGTGCTAGCAGCTTAGGTACGGGAGAAATGAATGAGCAGTTCTTC. This encodes CASSLGTGEMNEQFF.

This clone was counted many times. The chain links TRBV28 to TRBJ1-4, with 8 bases aligning to TRBD1. V trimming: 5 bases; J trimming: 5 bases; junction bases outside the gene matches: 7. Per the germline V gene, CDR1 is MDHEN and CDR2 is SYDVKM. The CDR3 consists of 15 residues. The CDR3 is CASSQKRQGNEKLFF. Written as DNA, the CDR3 is TGTGCCAGCAGTCAAAAAAGACAGGGGAATGAAAAACTGTTTTTT.

This clone was seen ten or more times. The V gene is TRBV6-2 or TRBV6-3, the J gene TRBJ2-7; 9 bases align to TRBD2. This CDR3 has 15 residues. V shed 6 bases, J shed 2 bases, and the junction held 8 bases outside the gene matches. The germline gives CDR1 MNHEY, CDR2 SVGEGT. CDR3 in amino acids: CASSTGLANTYEQYF. The CDR3 bases are TGTGCCAGCAGCACCGGACTAGCGAACACCTACGAGCAGTACTTC.

Remarks on this clone: A read error may explain this, as a much larger clone is one base away. This chain joins TRBV18 and TRBJ2-5; TRBD1 aligns across 7 bases. The CDR3 runs to 17 residues. CDR1 and CDR2 (germline): KGHSH, LQKENI. The trim removed 3 bases at V and 2 bases at J, leaving 12 bases unmatched. CDR3 protein: CASSPTGTEIGQETQYF. The CDR3 bases are TGTGCCAGCTCACCGACCGGGACAGAGATTGGTCAAGAGACCCAGTACTTC.

In this sample, this clone turned up many times. The CDR3 DNA reads as TGTGCCAGCAGTCCTAGGACCGGGGAGCTGTTTTTT. This gives the protein CASSPRTGELFF. The chain has TRBV28 and TRBJ2-2, with D hard to call. Trimming pared 5 bases from V and 5 bases from J, leaving 6 bases between. CDR1 MDHEN and CDR2 SYDVKM come from the germline V gene. This CDR3 contains 12 residues.

This clone has ten or more counts. The rearrangement links TRBV10-3 to TRBJ2-7; possibly TRBD1 for D (6 bases). V was cut by 6 bases and J by 5 bases, with 14 bases left in between. This CDR3 spans 13 amino acids. Germline V gives CDR1 ENHRY, CDR2 SYGVKD. The CDR3 protein is CAIRSTGTDEQYF. CDR3 DNA: TGTGCCATCAGGAGCACAGGGACCGACGAGCAGTACTTC.